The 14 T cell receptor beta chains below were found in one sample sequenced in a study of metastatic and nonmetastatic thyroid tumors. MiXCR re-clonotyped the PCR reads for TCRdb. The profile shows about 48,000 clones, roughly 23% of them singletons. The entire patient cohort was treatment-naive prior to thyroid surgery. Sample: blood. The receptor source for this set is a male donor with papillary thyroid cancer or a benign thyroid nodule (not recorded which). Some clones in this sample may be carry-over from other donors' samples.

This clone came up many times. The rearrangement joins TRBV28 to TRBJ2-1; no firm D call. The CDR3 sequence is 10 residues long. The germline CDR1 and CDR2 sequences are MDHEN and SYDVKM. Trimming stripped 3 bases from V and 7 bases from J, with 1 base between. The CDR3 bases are TGTGCCAGCAGTTTGAATGAGCAGTTCTTC. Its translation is CASSLNEQFF.

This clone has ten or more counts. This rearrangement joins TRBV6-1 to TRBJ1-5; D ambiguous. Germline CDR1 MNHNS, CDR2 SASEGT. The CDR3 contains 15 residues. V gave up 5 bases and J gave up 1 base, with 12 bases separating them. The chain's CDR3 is CASSLQDGSNQPQHF. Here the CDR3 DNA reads TGTGCCAGCAGTCTCCAAGACGGGAGCAATCAGCCCCAGCATTTT.

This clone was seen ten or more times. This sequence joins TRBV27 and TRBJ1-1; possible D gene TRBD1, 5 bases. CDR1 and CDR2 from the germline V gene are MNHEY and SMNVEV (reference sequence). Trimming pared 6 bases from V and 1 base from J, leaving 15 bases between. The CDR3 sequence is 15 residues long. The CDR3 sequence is CASRGLIPWNTEAFF. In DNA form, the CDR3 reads TGTGCCAGCAGGGGACTGATCCCTTGGAACACTGAAGCTTTCTTT.

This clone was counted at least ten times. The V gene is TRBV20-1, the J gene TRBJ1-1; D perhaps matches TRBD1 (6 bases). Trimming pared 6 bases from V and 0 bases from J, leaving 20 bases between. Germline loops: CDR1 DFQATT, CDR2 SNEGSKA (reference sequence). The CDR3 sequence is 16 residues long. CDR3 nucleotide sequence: TGCAGTGCACAGAAACGGAGGGGGACCATGAACACTGAAGCTTTCTTT. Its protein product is CSAQKRRGTMNTEAFF.

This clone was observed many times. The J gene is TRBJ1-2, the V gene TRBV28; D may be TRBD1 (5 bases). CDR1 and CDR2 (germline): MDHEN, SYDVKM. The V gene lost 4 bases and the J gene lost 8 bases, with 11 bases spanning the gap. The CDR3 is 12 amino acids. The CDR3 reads CASSSSRDGYTF. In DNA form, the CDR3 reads TGTGCCAGCAGTTCATCGAGGGACGGCTACACCTTC.

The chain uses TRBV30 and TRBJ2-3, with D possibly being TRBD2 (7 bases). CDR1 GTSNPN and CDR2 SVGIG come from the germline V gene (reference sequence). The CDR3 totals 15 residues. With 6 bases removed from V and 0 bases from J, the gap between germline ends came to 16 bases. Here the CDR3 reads CACSPRGASTDTQYF. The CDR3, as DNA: TGTGCCTGTTCCCCACGGGGGGCTAGCACAGATACGCAGTATTTT.

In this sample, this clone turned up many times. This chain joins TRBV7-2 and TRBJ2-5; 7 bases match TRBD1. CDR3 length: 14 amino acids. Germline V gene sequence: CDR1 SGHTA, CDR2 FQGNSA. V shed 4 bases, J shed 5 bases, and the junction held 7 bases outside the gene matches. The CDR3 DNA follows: TGTGCCAGCAGCTCCGACAGGGCAGGGGAGACCCAGTACTTC. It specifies CASSSDRAGETQYF. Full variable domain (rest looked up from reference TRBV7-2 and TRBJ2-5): GAGVSQSPSNKVTEKGKDVELRCDPISGHTALYWYRQSLGQGLEFLIYFQGNSAPDKSGLPSDRFSAERTGGSVSTLTIQRTQQEDSAVYLCASSSDRAGETQYFGPGTRLLVL.

Here the CDR3 DNA reads TGTGCCAGCAGCTTTAGCTTCGGGCGGCAGGGAGAATTTCGTGGCTACACCTTC. As protein: CASSFSFGRQGEFRGYTF. The chain links TRBV7-2 to TRBJ1-2, with D perhaps matching TRBD1 (5 bases). Per the germline V gene, CDR1 is SGHTA and CDR2 is FQGNSA. The CDR3 has 18 residues. The germline V and J ends were trimmed by 3 bases and 7 bases, with 27 bases remaining between them.

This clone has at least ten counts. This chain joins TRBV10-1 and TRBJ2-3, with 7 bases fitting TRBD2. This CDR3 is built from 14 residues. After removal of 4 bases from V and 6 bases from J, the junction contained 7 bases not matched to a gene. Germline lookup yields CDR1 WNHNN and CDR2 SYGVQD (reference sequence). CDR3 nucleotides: TGCGCCAGCAGTGTGGCGGGAGTGGGTGATACGCAGTATTTT. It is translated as CASSVAGVGDTQYF.

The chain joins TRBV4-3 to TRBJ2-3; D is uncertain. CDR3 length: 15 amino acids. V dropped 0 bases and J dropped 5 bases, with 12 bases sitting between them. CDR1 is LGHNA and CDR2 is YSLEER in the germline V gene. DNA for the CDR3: TGCGCCAGCAGCCAAGAGGGGAATAGATTAGATACGCAGTATTTT. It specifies CASSQEGNRLDTQYF.

CDR3 in DNA: TGTGCCAGCAGCAAAGACAGGGGGCGTACCTACGAGCAGTACTTC. Protein product: CASSKDRGRTYEQYF. V and J are TRBV6-2 or TRBV6-3 and TRBJ2-7; 10 bases match TRBD1. V was clipped by 6 bases and J by 2 bases; unmatched bases: 7. The CDR3 is 15 residues long. Per the germline V gene, CDR1 is MNHEY and CDR2 is SVGEGT.

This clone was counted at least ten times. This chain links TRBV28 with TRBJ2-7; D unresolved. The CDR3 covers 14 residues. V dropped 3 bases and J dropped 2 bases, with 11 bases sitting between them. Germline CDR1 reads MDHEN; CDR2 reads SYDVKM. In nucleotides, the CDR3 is TGTGCCAGCAGTTTCCCCGACACCACCTACGAGCAGTACTTC. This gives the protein CASSFPDTTYEQYF.

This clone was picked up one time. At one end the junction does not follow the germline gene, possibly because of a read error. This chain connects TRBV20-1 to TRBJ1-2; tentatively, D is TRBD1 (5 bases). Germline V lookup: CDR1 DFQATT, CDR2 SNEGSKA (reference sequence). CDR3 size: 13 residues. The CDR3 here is CSAVYWGNYVYTF. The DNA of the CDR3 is TGCAGTGCTGTCTATTGGGGGAACTATGTCTACACCTTC.

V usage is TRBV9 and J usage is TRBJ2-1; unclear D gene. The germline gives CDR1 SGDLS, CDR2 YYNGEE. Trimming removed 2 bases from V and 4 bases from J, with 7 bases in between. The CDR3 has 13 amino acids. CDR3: CASSVGWYNEQFF. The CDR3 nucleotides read TGTGCCAGCAGCGTGGGCTGGTACAATGAGCAGTTCTTC.